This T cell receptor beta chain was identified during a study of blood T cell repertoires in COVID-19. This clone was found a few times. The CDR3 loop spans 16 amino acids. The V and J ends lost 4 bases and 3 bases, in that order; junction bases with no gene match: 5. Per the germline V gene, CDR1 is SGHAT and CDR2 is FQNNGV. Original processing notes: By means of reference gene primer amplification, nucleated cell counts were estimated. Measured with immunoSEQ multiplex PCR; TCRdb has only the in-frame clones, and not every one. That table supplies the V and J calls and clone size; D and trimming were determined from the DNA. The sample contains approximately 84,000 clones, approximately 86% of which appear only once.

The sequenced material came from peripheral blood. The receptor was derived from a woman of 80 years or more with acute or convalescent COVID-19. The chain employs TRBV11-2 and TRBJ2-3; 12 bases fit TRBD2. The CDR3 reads CASSSLGLAGTDTQYF. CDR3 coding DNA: TGTGCCAGCAGCTCTCTCGGACTAGCGGGAACAGATACGCAGTATTTT.